This TCR beta chain was found in a study of CD8 T cells in ankylosing spondylitis. TCRdb reanalysed the 5' RACE reads using MiXCR and keeps one entry per CDR3 protein. The sample records approximately 260,000 distinct CDR3 sequences, around 7.8% being singletons. CDR3 length equals 17 residues. The V and J ends lost 1 base and 1 base respectively, with 15 bases between them. This clonotype was seen many times. The sample was blood, either unsorted or a sorted T cell fraction (not recorded which). The origin of this receptor is a male donor with ankylosing spondylitis or in good health (not recorded which). The genes are TRBV12-3 or TRBV12-4 and TRBJ2-3; possible D gene TRBD2, 5 bases. The CDR3 DNA is TGTGCCAGCAGTTTAGTCCTCGTGAGCGGACGCACAGATACGCAGTATTTT. Protein product: CASSLVLVSGRTDTQYF.